Following are 24 T cell receptor beta chains from one sample sequenced in a study of blood T cell repertoires in COVID-19. Generated by immunoSEQ multiplex PCR, the TCRdb table keeps only in-frame clones and is missing some. The sample lists roughly 150,000 clones; over 80% were seen once. Sequencing input: PBMCs or T cells enriched from blood (not recorded which). These receptor sequences come from a man aged 65 to 79 who had been exposed to COVID-19.

This chain joins TRBV12-3 or TRBV12-4 and TRBJ1-1; a weak D match, TRBD1 (5 bases). With 7 bases removed from V and 8 bases from J, the gap between germline ends came to 17 bases. The CDR3 is made up of 13 amino acids. CDR3 nucleotide sequence: TGTGCCAGCACCGAAACTGACAGTTACGAAGCTTTCTTT. It specifies CASTETDSYEAFF.

This rearrangement joins TRBV10-3 to TRBJ2-7; D unresolved. Germline V gene sequence: CDR1 ENHRY, CDR2 SYGVKD. The CDR3 spans 12 residues. Trimming removed 3 bases from V and 3 bases from J, with 6 bases in between. CDR3 bases: TGTGCCATCAGTGAAACTAACTACGAGCAGTACTTC. It is translated as CAISETNYEQYF.

The V gene is TRBV5-1, the J gene TRBJ1-2, with D perhaps TRBD1 (6 bases). The CDR3 spans 13 residues. Trimming shortened V by 4 bases and J by 8 bases, and 15 bases separated the two germline ends. Germline CDR1 and CDR2: SGHRS and YFSETQ. Here the CDR3 DNA reads TGCGCCAGCAGCCTATGGGGGCCGGGGGGCTACACCTTC. The encoded protein is CASSLWGPGGYTF.

The rearrangement links TRBV4-1 to TRBJ2-3; D perhaps matches TRBD2 (5 bases). Trimming left V 4 bases short and J 6 bases short, with 11 bases between. CDR1 is MGHRA, CDR2 YSYEKL, per germline. The CDR3 contains 13 residues. This CDR3 reads CASSREGGDTQYF. DNA for the CDR3: TGCGCCAGCAGCCGTGAGGGCGGGGATACGCAGTATTTT.

This chain uses TRBV7-2 with TRBJ2-1; 9 bases agree with TRBD1. The CDR3 loop spans 16 amino acids. The germline V gene has CDR1 SGHTA and CDR2 FQGNSA. Losses at the gene ends were 0 bases for V and 6 bases for J; bases not matched to a gene: 6. Here the CDR3 reads CASSLAVGTGTNEQFF. For the CDR3, the DNA is TGTGCCAGCAGCTTAGCGGTGGGGACAGGGACCAATGAGCAGTTCTTC.

The rearrangement joins TRBV28 to TRBJ1-6; D may be TRBD1 (6 bases). CDR1 and CDR2 (germline): MDHEN, SYDVKM. The germline V and J ends were trimmed by 7 bases and 6 bases, with 13 bases remaining between them. The CDR3 covers 14 residues. DNA of the CDR3: TGTGCCAGCACCCTGACAGGTTTTAATTCACCCCTCCACTTT. It yields the protein CASTLTGFNSPLHF.

The chain couples TRBV27 to TRBJ1-2; weak D call: TRBD1 (5 bases). V lost 2 bases to trimming and J lost 8 bases, with 15 bases between them. Germline lookup yields CDR1 MNHEY and CDR2 SMNVEV (reference sequence). The CDR3 is 14 amino acids. CDR3 in amino acids: CASSLVKGKGGYTF. The CDR3 DNA follows: TGTGCCAGCAGTTTAGTGAAGGGGAAGGGGGGCTACACCTTC.

The chain couples TRBV5-5 to TRBJ1-4, with 7 bases matching TRBD1. The CDR3 spans 16 residues. Trimming cost V 3 bases and J 8 bases; bases outside gene matches: 13. Germline CDR1 and CDR2: SGHKS and YYEKEE (reference sequence). As DNA, the CDR3 is TGTGCCAGCAGCTCCGGAGGAGAGGGGGCTCAGGAAAAACTGTTTTTT. Translating gives CASSSGGEGAQEKLFF.

The gene calls are TRBV7-9 and TRBJ1-5; 9 nucleotides line up with TRBD1. The V gene end was trimmed by 4 bases and the J gene end by 6 bases; junction bases not matched to a gene: 4. Germline V CDR1 and CDR2: SEHNR, FQNEAQ (reference sequence). CDR3 size: 14 residues. The CDR3 region is CASSSGQGSQPQHF. DNA for the CDR3: TGTGCCAGCAGCTCGGGACAGGGAAGTCAGCCCCAGCATTTT.

This chain joins TRBV7-9 and TRBJ1-1, with TRBD1 matching 11 bases. Germline CDR1 SEHNR, CDR2 FQNEAQ (reference sequence). This CDR3 has 14 residues. With V trimmed by 3 bases and J by 5 bases, 2 bases remained unmatched. For the CDR3, the DNA is TGTGCCAGCAGCTTCGGGACAGGGGGAACTGAAGCTTTCTTT. Translation: CASSFGTGGTEAFF.

The rearrangement uses TRBV19 and TRBJ1-5; 7 bases match TRBD1. The trim removed 6 bases at V and 0 bases at J, leaving 11 bases unmatched. The CDR3 sequence is 17 residues long. Per germline, CDR1 LNHDA and CDR2 SQIVND (reference sequence). CDR3 in amino acids: CASSTLSGGSSNQPQHF. CDR3 in DNA: TGTGCCAGTAGCACACTTTCAGGGGGATCTAGCAATCAGCCCCAGCATTTT.

The gene calls are TRBV5-6 and TRBJ1-1, with 7 bases aligning to TRBD1. The CDR3 is made up of 14 amino acids. The germline V gene encodes CDR1 SGHDT and CDR2 YYEEEE. V lost 4 bases to trimming and J lost 1 base; unmatched junction nucleotides: 4. The CDR3 bases are TGTGCCAGCAGCCCGACAGGGTCGAACACTGAAGCTTTCTTT. It is translated as CASSPTGSNTEAFF.

The gene calls are TRBV19 and TRBJ1-2; 10 nucleotides match TRBD1. The V and J ends lost 7 bases and 6 bases, in that order; junction bases with no gene match: 5. From germline, CDR1 is LNHDA and CDR2 SQIVND (reference sequence). This CDR3 region has 13 residues. CDR3 region: CASIRDRGHGYTF. For the CDR3, the DNA is TGTGCCAGTATCCGGGACAGGGGACATGGCTACACCTTC.

V is TRBV18 and J is TRBJ2-2, with TRBD1 as a possible D gene (6 bases). Germline CDR1 KGHSH, CDR2 LQKENI. This CDR3 is 15 amino acids long. With 1 base removed from V and 3 bases from J, the gap between germline ends came to 9 bases. The CDR3 region is CASSPRQVDTGELFF. The CDR3, as DNA: TGTGCCAGCTCACCACGACAGGTGGACACCGGGGAGCTGTTTTTT. The full variable domain, its missing parts supplied by reference TRBV18 and TRBJ2-2, is NAGVMQNPRHLVRRRGQEARLRCSPMKGHSHVYWYRQLPEEGLKFMVYLQKENIIDESGMPKERFSAEFPKEGPSILRIQQVVRGDSAAYFCASSPRQVDTGELFFGEGSRLTVL.

V usage is TRBV15 and J usage is TRBJ2-3; D might be TRBD1 (5 bases). The V gene lost 1 base and the J gene lost 0 bases, with 11 bases spanning the gap. Per germline, CDR1 LNHNV and CDR2 YYDKDF (reference sequence). The CDR3 is 16 amino acids. CDR3 residues: CATSRAPGQSTDTQYF. DNA for the CDR3: TGTGCCACCAGCAGAGCCCCAGGGCAGAGCACAGATACGCAGTATTTT. The full variable domain, with the rest looked up from reference TRBV15 and TRBJ2-3, is DAMVIQNPRYQVTQFGKPVTLSCSQTLNHNVMYWYQQKSSQAPKLLFHYYDKDFNNEADTPDNFQSRRPNTSFCFLDIRSPGLGDTAMYLCATSRAPGQSTDTQYFGPGTRLTVL.

This clone appeared a single time. The genes are TRBV2 and TRBJ1-4; D ambiguous. Trimming shortened V by 6 bases and J by 1 base, and 15 bases separated the two germline ends. The CDR3 is 16 amino acids. The germline CDR1 and CDR2 sequences are SNHLY and FYNNEI. Written as DNA, the CDR3 is TGTGCCAGCAGGGCCCAGACCGGACTAACTAATGAAAAACTGTTTTTT. Translated: CASRAQTGLTNEKLFF.

V usage is TRBV28 and J usage is TRBJ1-1; 9 bases agree with TRBD1. The CDR3 runs to 15 residues. CDR1 and CDR2 from the germline V gene are MDHEN and SYDVKM. Trimming removed 6 bases from V and 6 bases from J; junction bases left unmatched: 11. Here the CDR3 DNA reads TGTGCCAGCAGCCGTACAGGGGGCGCTTCGGCTGAAGCTTTCTTT. It is translated as CASSRTGGASAEAFF.

This clone was counted between two and nine times. The rearrangement joins TRBV4-1 to TRBJ1-2, with unresolved D. The germline V and J ends were trimmed by 1 base and 3 bases, with 9 bases remaining between them. The CDR3 is 14 amino acids. CDR1 and CDR2 from the germline V gene are MGHRA and YSYEKL. In DNA form, the CDR3 reads TGCGCCAGCAGCCAAGTCGTAGCATACTATGGCTACACCTTC. Protein sequence: CASSQVVAYYGYTF.

This chain joins TRBV28 and TRBJ2-2; D uncertain. There are 14 residues in the CDR3. Germline-derived CDR1 and CDR2 are MDHEN and SYDVKM. V was trimmed by 2 bases and J by 5 bases, leaving 9 bases between them. CDR3 bases: TGTGCCAGCAGTTTACCAGGTCGTACCGGGGAGCTGTTTTTT. It specifies CASSLPGRTGELFF.

The gene calls are TRBV2 and TRBJ1-6; no firm D call. Per germline, CDR1 SNHLY and CDR2 FYNNEI. Deletions cut 5 bases from V and 7 bases from J, with 9 bases between. CDR3 length equals 13 residues. The DNA of the CDR3 is TGTGCCAGCAGTCCGGGTTTGAATTCACCCCTCCACTTT. Encoded protein: CASSPGLNSPLHF.

V usage is TRBV18 and J usage is TRBJ2-3; D is perhaps TRBD1 (5 bases). Trimming removed 2 bases at V and 1 base at J, with 13 bases between. Germline-derived CDR1 and CDR2 are KGHSH and LQKENI. The CDR3 is 16 amino acids. CDR3 nucleotide sequence: TGTGCCAGCTCACCAACCGGACAATCTCGCACAGATACGCAGTATTTT. This translates into CASSPTGQSRTDTQYF. The full variable domain, with the rest looked up from reference TRBV18 and TRBJ2-3, is NAGVMQNPRHLVRRRGQEARLRCSPMKGHSHVYWYRQLPEEGLKFMVYLQKENIIDESGMPKERFSAEFPKEGPSILRIQQVVRGDSAAYFCASSPTGQSRTDTQYFGPGTRLTVL.

The chain couples TRBV7-6 to TRBJ1-1; the D is unclear. Germline assignment: CDR1 SGHVS and CDR2 FNYEAQ. Trimming pared 1 base from V and 0 bases from J, leaving 9 bases between. The CDR3 spans 15 residues. CDR3 protein: CASSLGSPLNTEAFF. As DNA, the CDR3 is TGTGCCAGCAGCTTAGGGAGCCCGCTGAACACTGAAGCTTTCTTT. The variable domain in full, with the rest retrieved from reference TRBV7-6 and TRBJ1-1, is GAGVSQSPRYKVTKRGQDVALRCDPISGHVSLYWYRQALGQGPEFLTYFNYEAQQDKSGLPNDRFSAERPEGSISTLTIQRTEQRDSAMYRCASSLGSPLNTEAFFGQGTRLTVV.

J is TRBJ1-2 and V is TRBV19, with D hard to call. Germline V gives CDR1 LNHDA, CDR2 SQIVND (reference sequence). Between the trimmed V and J ends, which lost 2 bases and 3 bases, there was a span of 7 bases. This CDR3 spans 13 amino acids. This CDR3 is CASSITGHYGYTF. The CDR3 bases are TGTGCCAGTAGTATAACGGGTCACTATGGCTACACCTTC.

This chain uses TRBV28 with TRBJ1-5; D is perhaps TRBD1 (6 bases). The V and J ends lost 6 bases and 3 bases respectively, with 15 bases between them. The CDR3 consists of 15 residues. Germline CDR1 MDHEN, CDR2 SYDVKM. The CDR3 nucleotides are TGTGCCAGCAGCCCGAGGACAGTTATCAATCAGCCCCAGCATTTT. Protein: CASSPRTVINQPQHF.